This TCR beta chain was recorded in a study of CD8+CD57+ T cells in acquired aplastic anemia. Turning to the study itself: Recorded DNA amounts for sorted CD4+ and CD8+ cells had an average of 3.2 ug. Where healthy donors were concerned, CD4+ cells averaged approximately 10 million reads. General study results and limits: Patients shared some 29 CD8+ CDR3 sequences with controls.

Trimming left V 1 base short and J 3 bases short, with 15 bases between. The CDR3 is 16 residues long. Germline-derived CDR1 and CDR2 are LGHDT and YNNKEL (reference sequence). Ten or more counts support this clonotype. Its specificity is not known. Genomic DNA, serving as template, underwent TCR beta VDJ and CDR3 profiling. TCRdb reprocessed the reads with MiXCR, giving one entry per CDR3 protein. Among 120,000 or so distinct CDR3 sequences listed, roughly 50% were seen once. The J gene is TRBJ1-2, the V gene TRBV3-1, with D possibly matching TRBD1 (6 bases). This receptor was taken from a human donor in good health, serving as a control. The material sequenced was sorted CD4+, CD8+, or CD8+CD57+ T cells (not recorded which) from PBMCs. The CDR3 sequence is CASSQAYRDSYYGYTF. CDR3 DNA: TGTGCCAGCAGCCAAGCCTACAGGGACTCTTACTATGGCTACACCTTC.